One and the same sample provided the 16 T cell receptor beta chains below, sequenced in a study of T-cell memory formation after mild COVID-19. TCRdb fed the 5' RACE reads into MiXCR, producing one record per CDR3 protein. The table records approximately 560,000 distinct CDR3 sequences, roughly 17% of them present only once. The sequenced sample consisted of PBMCs or a T cell subset sorted from them (not recorded which). The receptor source for this set is an adult woman who had mild COVID-19 (a few samples of this study predate the infection). Cell type and time point are not known.

In this sample, this clonotype turned up a few times. CDR3 nucleotide sequence: TGCGCCAGCAGCTTGGAAAAGGGGAGCACTGAAGCTTTCTTT. Encoded protein: CASSLEKGSTEAFF. V gene TRBV5-1 combines with J gene TRBJ1-1; a possible D gene is TRBD1 (5 bases). Germline V gene sequence: CDR1 SGHRS, CDR2 YFSETQ. V was clipped by 0 bases and J by 4 bases, with 10 bases between them. CDR3 length: 14 amino acids.

J is TRBJ1-1 and V is TRBV5-6; D is undetermined. V shed 0 bases and J shed 3 bases, with 15 bases lying between them. The CDR3 is 16 residues long. CDR1 is SGHDT and CDR2 is YYEEEE in the germline V gene. CDR3 nucleotides: TGTGCCAGCAGCTTGGCCCCTGGCAGGTGGCACACTGAAGCTTTCTTT. Protein sequence: CASSLAPGRWHTEAFF.

This clonotype came up many times. V usage is TRBV20-1 and J usage is TRBJ2-1; D remains ambiguous. The CDR3 has 13 residues. Germline-derived CDR1 and CDR2 are DFQATT and SNEGSKA (reference sequence). V lost 3 bases and J 11 bases, leaving 17 bases between the germline ends. The CDR3 DNA follows: TGCAGTGCTAGTGTGAGTGGCGTACCAAAGCAGTTCTTC. Translating it yields CSASVSGVPKQFF.

The rearrangement joins TRBV12-3 or TRBV12-4 to TRBJ2-3; 8 bases are a match to TRBD2. V trimming: 6 bases; J trimming: 4 bases; junction bases outside the gene matches: 6. CDR3 length: 14 residues. CDR3: CASSPGLEPDTQYF. As DNA, the CDR3 is TGTGCCAGCAGCCCGGGACTAGAGCCAGATACGCAGTATTTT.

This chain connects TRBV5-5 to TRBJ1-1; 7 bases line up with TRBD1. The germline V gene has CDR1 SGHKS and CDR2 YYEKEE (reference sequence). The V gene end was trimmed by 4 bases and the J gene end by 4 bases; junction bases not matched to a gene: 10. This CDR3 contains 15 residues. CDR3: CASSLAGGESTEAFF. The CDR3 bases are TGTGCCAGCAGCCTCGCAGGGGGGGAAAGCACTGAAGCTTTCTTT.

This clonotype was counted at least ten times. The chain carries TRBV3-1 and TRBJ1-5; TRBD1 matches 7 bases. Unmatched junction bases numbered 2, after V lost 3 bases and J lost 6 bases. The CDR3 is 13 amino acids. Germline CDR1 is LGHDT and CDR2 is YNNKEL (reference sequence). The DNA for the CDR3 is TGTGCCAGCAGCCAGTCAGGGGGTCAGCCCCAGCATTTT. As protein: CASSQSGGQPQHF.

This clonotype came up a few times. This rearrangement joins TRBV4-1 to TRBJ2-1, with a possible D match to TRBD2 (6 bases). The CDR3 runs 16 residues. Trimming cost V 3 bases and J 4 bases, with 16 bases left between them. Germline V CDR1 and CDR2: MGHRA, YSYEKL. CDR3 DNA sequence: TGCGCCAGCAGCCAGGAGGGACCGGGAATTTACAATGAGCAGTTCTTC. Protein: CASSQEGPGIYNEQFF.

This clonotype was counted a few times. The chain combines TRBV29-1 with TRBJ2-1; 8 bases line up with TRBD1. The junction had 3 bases not matched to a gene; V was cut back by 6 bases and J by 2 bases. Germline V lookup: CDR1 SQVTM, CDR2 ANQGSEA. The length of the CDR3 is 13 residues. The CDR3 reads CSVQQGAYNEQFF. The CDR3 DNA reads as TGCAGCGTCCAACAGGGGGCCTACAATGAGCAGTTCTTC.

This clonotype occurred a few times. The V call is TRBV20-1, the J call TRBJ1-3, with D hard to call. In germline, CDR1 is DFQATT, CDR2 SNEGSKA (reference sequence). The ends were cut back, 3 bases at V and 2 bases at J, with 26 bases in the middle. The CDR3 sequence is 19 residues long. The chain's CDR3 is CSASAARVRARAAGNTIYF. The CDR3 nucleotides are TGCAGTGCTAGTGCCGCCCGGGTTCGCGCTCGCGCCGCTGGAAACACCATATATTTT.

This chain uses TRBV7-9 with TRBJ2-3, with 7 bases fitting TRBD2. Trimming cost V 5 bases and J 3 bases; bases outside gene matches: 14. The CDR3 covers 17 residues. Looked up from germline, CDR1 is SEHNR and CDR2 is FQNEAQ (reference sequence). CDR3 protein: CASSQSIAGVLTDTQYF. DNA for the CDR3: TGTGCCAGCAGCCAGTCCATTGCGGGAGTCTTGACAGATACGCAGTATTTT.

This chain joins TRBV19 and TRBJ1-1; D possibly corresponds to TRBD1 (5 bases). The germline gives CDR1 LNHDA, CDR2 SQIVND (reference sequence). The V gene lost 7 bases and the J gene lost 7 bases, with 16 bases spanning the gap. CDR3 length: 13 residues. The DNA for the CDR3 is TGTGCCAGTACCACTAGAGACAGACATGAAGCTTTCTTT. Residues: CASTTRDRHEAFF. Full variable domain (outside the CDR3, taken from reference TRBV19 and TRBJ1-1): DGGITQSPKYLFRKEGQNVTLSCEQNLNHDAMYWYRQDPGQGLRLIYYSQIVNDFQKGDIAEGYSVSREKKESFPLTVTSAQKNPTAFYLCASTTRDRHEAFFGQGTRLTVV.

The rearrangement joins TRBV9 to TRBJ2-3; 8 bases agree with TRBD2. The CDR3 has 17 amino acids. Germline CDR1 is SGDLS and CDR2 is YYNGEE. J was trimmed by 5 bases and V by 0 bases; bases with no gene match: 11. Written as DNA, the CDR3 is TGTGCCAGCAGCGTAGCTACGAGCGGGAGCGGGGGAGATACGCAGTATTTT. Encoded protein: CASSVATSGSGGDTQYF.

There are a few counts of this clonotype. V gene TRBV15 combines with J gene TRBJ2-1, with D possibly called TRBD1 or TRBD2 (6 bases each). V was shortened by 2 bases and J by 12 bases, with 14 bases between the two germline ends. Germline V CDR1 and CDR2: LNHNV, YYDKDF (reference sequence). This CDR3 has 13 amino acids. For the CDR3, the DNA is TGTGCCACCAGCAGAATAGGGGGGATCGTGCAGTTCTTC. Residues: CATSRIGGIVQFF.

This sequence joins TRBV6-5 and TRBJ1-1, with D tentatively TRBD1 (5 bases). CDR3 size: 14 residues. Per germline, CDR1 MNHEY and CDR2 SVGAGI. Trimming cost V 2 bases and J 4 bases, with 11 bases left between them. The CDR3 region has the DNA TGTGCCAGCAGTTACATTCGGGGGAGCACTGAAGCTTTCTTT. Protein: CASSYIRGSTEAFF.

V is TRBV29-1 and J is TRBJ2-5, with D maybe TRBD2 (6 bases). The length of the CDR3 is 12 residues. The germline V gene encodes CDR1 SQVTM and CDR2 ANQGSEA. Trimming cost V 7 bases and J 4 bases, with 13 bases left between them. The CDR3 sequence: CSAAGLLETQYF. The CDR3, as DNA: TGCAGCGCCGCGGGGCTTTTAGAGACCCAGTACTTC.

The V and J genes are TRBV15 and TRBJ2-7, with D possibly matching TRBD1 (5 bases). Germline V gene sequence: CDR1 LNHNV, CDR2 YYDKDF (reference sequence). The V end was cut by 3 bases, the J end by 4 bases, with 16 bases between. The CDR3 has 15 amino acids. The CDR3 DNA reads TGTGCCACCAGCAGTACCCAGGGAAATCGATACGAGCAGTACTTC. It is translated as CATSSTQGNRYEQYF.